Listed below are T cell receptor beta chains from one sample, sequenced in a study of shared clonotypes between healthy human individuals. The assay was immunoSEQ multiplex PCR, and TCRdb's table has in-frame clones only and misses some. Among 2 million to 2.5 million clones listed, 85% to 95% were seen once. Sequenced sample: naive CD4+ T cells from PBMCs. The receptors come from a man younger than 35 in good health. Some clones in this sample may be carry-over from other donors' samples. Both conserved end residues are part of each CDR3. D genes are given only for firm matches. Not all rows give a size; the values are once, few, many and, for expanded clones, a class.

clone size	V gene	J gene	D gene	CDR3 protein	CDR3 DNA
.	TRBV7-2	TRBJ2-7	.	CASSPGLHSYEQYF	TGTGCCAGCAGCCCCGGGCTCCACTCCTACGAGCAGTACTTC
.	TRBV10-3	TRBJ1-2	TRBD1	CAIRNTGDYGYTF	TGTGCCATCAGGAATACAGGGGACTATGGCTACACCTTC
.	TRBV18	TRBJ1-2	.	CASSPSGGYGYTF	TGTGCCAGCTCACCATCCGGGGGCTATGGCTACACCTTC
.	TRBV5-1	TRBJ2-1	TRBD2	CASSLDSGSAGEQFF	TGCGCCAGCAGCTTGGATAGCGGGAGCGCGGGCGAGCAGTTCTTC
.	TRBV5-1	TRBJ2-1	.	CASSLAGVSPNEQFF	TGCGCCAGCAGCTTGGCGGGGGTCTCCCCAAATGAGCAGTTCTTC
.	TRBV7-2	TRBJ1-1	.	CASSRQQVQAFF	TGTGCCAGCAGCCGTCAACAGGTTCAAGCTTTCTTT
.	TRBV19	TRBJ2-2	.	CASSPHGGAGTGELFF	TGTGCCAGTAGTCCTCACGGCGGTGCGGGTACCGGGGAGCTGTTTTTT
few	TRBV30	TRBJ1-5	.	CAWSQKNQPQHF	TGTGCCTGGAGCCAAAAGAATCAGCCCCAGCATTTT
once	TRBV30	TRBJ2-7	.	CAWKINEQYF	TGTGCCTGGAAGATTAACGAGCAGTACTTC
.	TRBV5-4	TRBJ2-3	TRBD2	CASSPGGLAGAASTDTQYF	TGTGCCAGCAGCCCTGGTGGGCTAGCGGGGGCGGCTAGCACAGATACGCAGTATTTT
.	TRBV19	TRBJ2-7	TRBD1	CASSNPGQGRDEQYF	TGTGCCAGTAGTAACCCGGGACAGGGAAGGGACGAGCAGTACTTC
.	TRBV27	TRBJ1-5	.	CASSLGGYNQPQHF	TGTGCCAGCAGTCTCGGAGGATATAATCAGCCCCAGCATTTT
.	TRBV28	TRBJ2-1	TRBD1	CASSQDRGPHNEQFF	TGTGCCAGCAGTCAGGACAGGGGACCTCACAATGAGCAGTTCTTC
.	TRBV6-5	TRBJ2-7	TRBD2	CASSYSTSGSYEQYF	TGTGCCAGCAGTTACTCAACTAGCGGGAGTTACGAGCAGTACTTC
.	TRBV7-2	TRBJ2-1	TRBD2	CASSLTLGTGLAGGEQFF	TGTGCCAGCAGCTTAACTTTGGGCACCGGACTAGCGGGAGGTGAGCAGTTCTTC
.	TRBV6-1	TRBJ1-2	.	CASSLAGDYGYTF	TGTGCCAGCAGCTTGGCGGGGGACTATGGCTACACCTTC
few	TRBV2	TRBJ1-1	.	CASTKETNTEAFF	TGTGCCAGCACGAAGGAAACAAACACTGAAGCTTTCTTT
.	TRBV2	TRBJ1-1	TRBD1	CASSGQGNTEAFF	TGTGCCAGCAGTGGACAGGGCAACACTGAAGCTTTCTTT
.	TRBV2	TRBJ1-3	.	CASSGPGNTIYF	TGTGCCAGCAGTGGCCCAGGAAACACCATATATTTT
.	TRBV18	TRBJ1-1	TRBD1	CASSGYRGEGATEAFF	TGTGCCAGCTCGGGGTATCGAGGGGAGGGGGCCACTGAAGCTTTCTTT
once	TRBV7-9	TRBJ2-3	.	CASSLKGRDTQYF	TGTGCCAGCAGCTTAAAAGGCCGCGATACGCAGTATTTT
.	TRBV9	TRBJ1-1	.	CASSQSGGGTEAFF	TGTGCCAGCAGCCAAAGTGGAGGGGGTACTGAAGCTTTCTTT
.	TRBV27	TRBJ1-3	TRBD1	CASRRTGAGNTIYF	TGTGCCAGCAGGCGGACAGGGGCTGGAAACACCATATATTTT
.	TRBV5-1	TRBJ1-5	.	CASSIQGGDAQPQHF	TGCGCCAGCAGCATACAGGGTGGGGACGCGCAGCCCCAGCATTTT
.	TRBV19	TRBJ2-1	TRBD2	CASSPLSGSYNEQFF	TGTGCCAGTAGTCCACTTAGCGGGTCCTACAATGAGCAGTTCTTC
.	TRBV14	TRBJ1-4	.	CASSEGPLFYEKLFF	TGTGCCAGCAGCGAGGGACCTCTTTTTTACGAAAAACTGTTTTTT
.	TRBV2	TRBJ1-2	TRBD1	CASRNMGQGAGGYTF	TGTGCCAGCAGGAATATGGGACAGGGGGCAGGGGGCTACACCTTC
.	TRBV11-2	TRBJ2-6	.	CASTNWGGPGANVLTF	TGTGCCAGCACCAATTGGGGTGGTCCTGGGGCCAACGTCCTGACTTTC
.	TRBV5-6	TRBJ1-6	.	CASSFTGPGSYNSPLHF	TGTGCCAGCAGCTTCACAGGGCCGGGCTCCTATAATTCACCCCTCCACTTT
.	TRBV4-1	TRBJ1-1	TRBD1	CASSQHWTGWDTEAFF	TGCGCCAGCAGCCAACACTGGACAGGGTGGGACACTGAAGCTTTCTTT
.	TRBV11-1	TRBJ2-1	.	CASSLGRYNEQFF	TGTGCCAGCAGCCTCGGACGGTACAATGAGCAGTTCTTC
.	TRBV5-4	TRBJ2-5	TRBD1	CASSPGTAQETQYF	TGTGCCAGCAGCCCAGGGACAGCCCAAGAGACCCAGTACTTC
.	TRBV6-1	TRBJ2-3	TRBD2	CASSAGGGTDTQYF	TGTGCCAGCAGTGCGGGGGGTGGCACAGATACGCAGTATTTT
once	TRBV6-6	TRBJ1-2	TRBD1	CASSYPPTTGGDGYTF	TGTGCCAGCAGTTATCCTCCCACGACAGGGGGGGATGGCTACACCTTC
.	TRBV20-1	TRBJ2-1	.	CSASSANEQFF	TGCAGTGCTAGTTCCGCCAATGAGCAGTTCTTC
.	TRBV4-3	TRBJ2-6	.	CASSQGGRYPNRANVLTF	TGCGCCAGCAGCCAAGGGGGAAGGTATCCAAATAGGGCCAACGTCCTGACTTTC